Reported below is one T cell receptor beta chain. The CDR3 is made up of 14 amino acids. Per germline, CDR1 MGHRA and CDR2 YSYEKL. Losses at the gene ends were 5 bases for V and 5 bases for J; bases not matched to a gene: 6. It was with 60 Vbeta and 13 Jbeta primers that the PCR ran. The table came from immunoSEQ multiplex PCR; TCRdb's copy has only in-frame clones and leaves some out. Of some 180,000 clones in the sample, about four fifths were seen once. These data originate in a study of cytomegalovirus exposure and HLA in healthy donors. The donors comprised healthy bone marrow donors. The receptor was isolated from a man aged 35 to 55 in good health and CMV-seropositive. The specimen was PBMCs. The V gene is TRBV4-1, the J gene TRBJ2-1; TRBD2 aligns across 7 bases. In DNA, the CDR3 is TGCGCCAGCAGCTTACGACTAGCTGACAATGAGCAGTTCTTC. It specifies CASSLRLADNEQFF.